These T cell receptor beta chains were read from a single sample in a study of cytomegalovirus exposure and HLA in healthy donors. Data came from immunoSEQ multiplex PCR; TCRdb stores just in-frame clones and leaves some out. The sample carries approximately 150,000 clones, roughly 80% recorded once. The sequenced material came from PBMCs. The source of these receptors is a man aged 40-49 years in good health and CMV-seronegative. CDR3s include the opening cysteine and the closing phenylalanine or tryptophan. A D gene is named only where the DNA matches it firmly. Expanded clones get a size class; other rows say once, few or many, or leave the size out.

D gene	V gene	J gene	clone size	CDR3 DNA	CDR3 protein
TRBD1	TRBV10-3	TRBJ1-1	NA	TGTGCCATCAGAGGGACAGAGAACACTGAAGCTTTCTTT	CAIRGTENTEAFF
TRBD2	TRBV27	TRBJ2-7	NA	TGTGCCAGCAGTTTACGGCGGGGGGGTGACTCCGAGCAGTACTTC	CASSLRRGGDSEQYF
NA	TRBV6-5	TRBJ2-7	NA	TGTGCCACCCGGTCGCCGTCGAGGGACGAGCAGTACTTC	CATRSPSRDEQYF
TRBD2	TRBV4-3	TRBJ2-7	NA	TGCGCCAGCAGCCAAGACCAGGGCGGGGGCTACGAGCAGTACTTC	CASSQDQGGGYEQYF
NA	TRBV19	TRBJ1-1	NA	TGTGCCAGTAGTAAAGACCCAGTGAACACTGAAGCTTTCTTT	CASSKDPVNTEAFF
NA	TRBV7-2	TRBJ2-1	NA	TGTGCCAGCAGCGCCCGGACTTCTCCATACAATGAGCAGTTCTTC	CASSARTSPYNEQFF
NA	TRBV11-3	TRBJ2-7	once	TGTGCCAGCAGCTCGGACTCCCAAGGTCCTAACGAGCAGTACTTC	CASSSDSQGPNEQYF
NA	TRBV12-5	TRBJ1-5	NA	TGTGCTAGTGGGGAGATCAGCAATCAGCCCCAGCATTTT	CASGEISNQPQHF
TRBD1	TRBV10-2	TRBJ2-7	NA	TGCGCCAGCAGCCCCCCAATTCCGGGACAGGGATCCTACGAGCAGTACTTC	CASSPPIPGQGSYEQYF
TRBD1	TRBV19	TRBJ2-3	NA	TGTGCCACGGGACAGGACCACACAGATACGCAGTATTTT	CATGQDHTDTQYF
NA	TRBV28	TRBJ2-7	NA	TGTGCCAGCAGTTTTCCGGGGTGGGAGCAGTACTTC	CASSFPGWEQYF
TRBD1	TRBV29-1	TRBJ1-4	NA	TGCAGCGTCGGGACAGGGGGTGGTGAAAAACTGTTTTTT	CSVGTGGGEKLFF
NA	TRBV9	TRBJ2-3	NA	TGTGCCAGCAGCGTGGCGGCGGGGAGTTGGGATACGCAGTATTTT	CASSVAAGSWDTQYF
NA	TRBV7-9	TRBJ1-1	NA	TGTGCCAGCAGCCGAAGCGGGGGATACACTGAAGCTTTCTTT	CASSRSGGYTEAFF
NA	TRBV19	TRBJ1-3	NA	TGTGCCAGTAGTCAGGGTACTGGAAACACCATATATTTT	CASSQGTGNTIYF
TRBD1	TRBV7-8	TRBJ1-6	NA	TGTGCCAGCAGCTTAGGACAGGGGCGAGGGGGGTCACCCCTCCACTTT	CASSLGQGRGGSPLHF